This note documents a single T cell receptor (beta chain) sequence. Its antigen is undetermined. The sample belongs to a study of cytomegalovirus exposure and HLA in healthy donors. Study outcomes and limitations: An analysis that was carried out later associated 16,951 TCR beta sequences with HLA alleles at 0.05 false discovery rate. Excluded: some indistinguishable V segments such as TRBV6-2 and TRBV6-3. As was reported, the classifier diagnosed cytomegalovirus status with high specificity and sensitivity.

PCR amplification relied on 60 Vbeta primers (plus 13 Jbeta primers). Clones were read by immunoSEQ multiplex PCR, and TCRdb kept only the in-frame ones, dropping some. The table has 110,000 or so clones, 69% seen once; the top ten hold roughly 3.2%. The CDR3 totals 14 residues. V dropped 6 bases and J dropped 3; count of bases not matched to a gene: 7. The germline CDR1 and CDR2 sequences are MGHDK and SYGVNS. The chain uses TRBV25-1 and TRBJ1-1; 7 positions agree with TRBD1. The sequence came from a man aged 25-40 years in good health and CMV-seronegative. Input material: PBMCs. The CDR3 nucleotides read TGTGCCAGCAGCACGACAGGGTTGCACACTGAAGCTTTCTTT. It translates to CASSTTGLHTEAFF.